In its sample, the clone carrying this T cell receptor (beta chain) was seen a few times. Antigen unknown. Individual cDNA molecules were tagged with unique molecular identifiers. TCRdb re-analysed the 5' RACE reads in MiXCR, keeping a single row per CDR3 protein. This sample has roughly 72,000 distinct CDR3 sequences; 10% to 15% occur once, and the top ten carry approximately 1%. This record belongs to a study of early T cells in non-severe SARS-CoV-2 infection. Broader study findings: Missing private and CD4 specificities, VDJdb matching favored anti-spike CD8 responses.

The sequence derives from an adult who was a healthcare worker with PCR-confirmed SARS-CoV-2 infection or an uninfected control (not recorded which). The specimen sequenced was whole blood.

This CDR3 reads CASLTGTRNQPQHF. CDR3 bases: TGTGCCAGCTTAACGGGTACGCGCAATCAGCCCCAGCATTTT. The chain recombines TRBV28 with TRBJ1-5, with D unresolved. The germline CDR1 and CDR2 sequences are MDHEN and SYDVKM. Trimming shortened V by 8 bases and J by 2 bases, and 13 bases separated the two germline ends. This CDR3 has 14 amino acids.